The clone carrying this TCR beta chain was observed a handful of times. The target antigen is unknown. The TCR alpha and TCR beta cDNA libraries, bearing sample barcodes and UMIs, were generated by 5'RACE using constant-segment primers. One entry per CDR3 protein results from TCRdb running MiXCR on the 5' RACE reads. The table lists hundreds of thousands of distinct CDR3 sequences, 15% to 20% of them singletons. The data are from a study of T-cell memory formation after mild COVID-19. Study-wide context: Among the donors, TCR clusters were largely specific to each donor.

Germline values: CDR1 LGHNA, CDR2 YSLEER. The germline V and J ends were trimmed by 0 bases and 3 bases, with 8 bases remaining between them. The CDR3 is 14 residues long. Study results and limitations: Nothing showed for sure that second-wave clones peaking on day 37 were SARS-CoV-2 specific.

The chain has TRBV4-3 and TRBJ1-2; a possible D gene is TRBD1 (5 bases). Input material: PBMCs or a T cell subset sorted from them (not recorded which). This clonotype was obtained from a man between 18 and 29 years old who had mild COVID-19 (a few samples of this study predate the infection). Cell type and time point are not known. CDR3 in amino acids: CASSQDGTDYGYTF. In DNA form, the CDR3 reads TGCGCCAGCAGCCAAGACGGGACGGACTATGGCTACACCTTC.